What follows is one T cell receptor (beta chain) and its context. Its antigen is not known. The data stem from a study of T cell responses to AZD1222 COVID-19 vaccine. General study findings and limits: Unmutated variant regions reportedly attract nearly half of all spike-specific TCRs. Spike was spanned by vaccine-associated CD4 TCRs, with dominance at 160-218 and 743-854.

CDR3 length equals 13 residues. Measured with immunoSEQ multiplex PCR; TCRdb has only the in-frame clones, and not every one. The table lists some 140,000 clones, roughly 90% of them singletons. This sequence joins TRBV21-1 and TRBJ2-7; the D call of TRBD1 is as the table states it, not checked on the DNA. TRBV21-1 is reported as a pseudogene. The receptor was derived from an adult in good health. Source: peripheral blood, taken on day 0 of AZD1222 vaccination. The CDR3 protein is CASSKGQGYEQYF. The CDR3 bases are TGTGCCAGCAGCAAAGGACAGGGCTACGAGCAGTACTTC.